The 21 T cell receptor beta chains presented below share a single source sample, sequenced in a study of T cells in women clearing cervical HPV infection. Profiling relied on immunoSEQ multiplex PCR, and the TCRdb table lists in-frame clones only, not all of them. The sample has 20,000 to 25,000 clones. The sample was blood buffy coat. The receptors stem from a woman aged 18 to 75 with a cervical HPV16 infection that either progressed to CIN3+ or cleared (not recorded which).

CDR3 protein: CASSLEQVLDPHEQYF. Partial CDR3 DNA: TGTGCCAGCAGTTTAGAACAGGTCTTAGACCCACACGAG. The chain carries TRBV12-3 or TRBV12-4 and TRBJ2-7; D is perhaps TRBD1 (5 bases). The CDR3 end lies 3 residues beyond the end of the read and is filled in from the germline J gene. Trimming took off 1 base at V and 5 bases at J, with 18 bases between the two ends. This CDR3 spans 16 amino acids.

Notes on this clone: The read ends 3 residues before the CDR3 terminus; that terminus is restored from the germline J gene. J is TRBJ2-2 and V is TRBV19; 12 bases align to TRBD2. Trimming took 9 bases from V and 7 from J; bases not matched to a gene: 3. CDR3 length equals 13 residues. CDR1 LNHDA and CDR2 SQIVND come from the germline V gene (reference sequence). Here the CDR3 reads CASGLAGHGELFF. The part of the CDR3 DNA that was read is TGTGCCAGCGGACTAGCGGGACACGGGGAG.

Concerning this clone itself: The sequenced fragment ends 3 residues before the CDR3 boundary, so the rest is inferred from the germline J gene. This sample also contains other DNA sequences that code for the same CDR3. The chain uses TRBV6-2 or TRBV6-3 and TRBJ2-7; 12 nucleotides agree with TRBD2. V dropped 9 bases and J dropped 2; count of bases not matched to a gene: 8. From germline, CDR1 is MNHEY and CDR2 SVGEGT. The CDR3 spans 15 residues. CDR3 DNA, as far as it was read: TGTGCCAGTAGTCTTAGGACTAGCGGGGCCTACGAG. Its protein is CASSLRTSGAYE. The CDR3 in its entirety is CASSLRTSGAYEQYF.

On this clone itself: The read finishes 3 residues shy of the CDR3 end, and the germline J gene is used to complete it. The chain uses TRBV29-1 and TRBJ2-6; 9 nucleotides align to TRBD1. CDR1 and CDR2 from the germline V gene are SQVTM and ANQGSEA. The CDR3 loop spans 14 amino acids. Trimming at V came to 5 bases and at J to 2 bases, leaving 1 base not matched to a gene. The CDR3: CSVTGGAGANVLTF. CDR3 DNA (partial): TGCAGCGTTACAGGGGGCGCTGGGGCCAACGTC.

A note on this clone: With the read ending 3 residues before the CDR3 end, the germline J gene is used to fill in that end. The chain has TRBV9 and TRBJ2-1; D is possibly TRBD1 (6 bases). The ends were cut back, 6 bases at V and 4 bases at J, with 8 bases in the middle. The germline V gene has CDR1 SGDLS and CDR2 YYNGEE. This CDR3 is 12 amino acids long. The CDR3 is CASTGQYNEQFF. Partial CDR3 DNA: TGTGCCAGCACCGGACAGTACAATGAG.

Details on this clone: At one end, the junction sequence differs from germline, possibly due to a read error. The read stops 3 residues short of the end of the CDR3; the missing end is completed from the germline J gene. Different DNA sequences within this sample yield the same CDR3. The V gene is TRBV7-2, the J gene TRBJ2-2, with a possible D match to TRBD2 (5 bases). This CDR3 spans 16 amino acids. Looked up from germline, CDR1 is SGHTA and CDR2 is FQGNSA. CDR3 DNA, as far as it was read: TGTGCCAGCAGCGTAGCGATTAGCTCCTATAATTCACCG. Translation gives CASSVAISSYNSP. The entire CDR3 reads CASSVAISSYNSPLFF.

Remarks on this clone: The CDR3 end is not reached by the read, which stops 3 residues before it; the germline J gene fills it in. This chain connects TRBV7-8 to TRBJ2-3, with D possibly TRBD1 on 5 matching bases. The CDR3 spans 14 residues. Germline CDR1 and CDR2: SGHVS and FQNEAQ. CDR3 bases read: TGTGCCAGCAGCCAGACAGAAGGCAATCAGCCG. As protein: CASSQTEGNQP. The complete CDR3 sequence is CASSQTEGNQPQYF. Supplemented by reference TRBV7-8 and TRBJ2-3, the full variable domain reads GAGVSQSPRYKVAKRGQDVALRCDPISGHVSLFWYQQALGQGPEFLTYFQNEAQLDKSGLPSDRFFAERPEGSVSTLKIQRTQQEDSAVYLCASSQTEGNQPQYFGPGTRLTVL.

Worth noting for this clone: The read stops 3 residues short of the end of the CDR3; the missing end is completed from the germline J gene. The chain uses TRBV20-1 and TRBJ1-2, with a weak D call TRBD1 (5 bases). The germline V and J ends were trimmed by 6 bases and 2 bases, with 13 bases remaining between them. Germline CDR1 reads DFQATT; CDR2 reads SNEGSKA (reference sequence). There are 13 residues in the CDR3. Partial CDR3 DNA: TGCAGTGCGGACGGGGGTGGAAACTATGGC. Its translation: CSADGGGNYG. Given in full, the CDR3 is CSADGGGNYGYTF.

On this clone: The CDR3 end falls 3 residues outside the read, so it is completed with the germline J gene. This rearrangement joins TRBV6-4 to TRBJ2-2; 10 bases fit TRBD2. Looked up from germline, CDR1 is MRHNA and CDR2 is SNTAGT. This CDR3 region has 16 residues. Losses at the gene ends were 6 bases for V and 4 bases for J; bases not matched to a gene: 8. The sequenced CDR3 bases are TGTGCCAGCAGACTCCTAGCGGGAGTGAGCACCGGGGAG. Translation gives CASRLLAGVSTGE. The whole CDR3 reads CASRLLAGVSTGELFF.

Judged by frequency, this clone is medium-sized. The read gets to within 3 residues of the CDR3 end, and the germline J gene fills in the rest. The V and J genes are TRBV15 and TRBJ1-4; the D is unclear. CDR1 and CDR2 from the germline V gene are LNHNV and YYDKDF (reference sequence). V was clipped by 4 bases and J by 2 bases, with 8 bases between them. This CDR3 is 14 amino acids long. The DNA read from the CDR3 is TGTGCCACCAGCACTGCCCGGACTAATGAAAAA. Protein product: CATSTARTNEK. The whole CDR3 protein reads CATSTARTNEKLFF.

Points on this clone: Relative to the germline gene, one junction end is altered; a read error may explain this. Coverage ceases 3 residues before the CDR3 finishes, and the germline J gene fills in the end. V usage is TRBV4-2 and J usage is TRBJ1-3; the match to TRBD1 covers 7 bases. The germline V gene encodes CDR1 LGHNA and CDR2 YNFKEQ. The CDR3 runs to 16 residues. CDR3 DNA, as far as it was read: TGCGCCAGCAGCCAAGGGTACAGGGGATCGGGCAACACC. Translating it yields CASSQGYRGSGNT. The whole CDR3 sequence reads CASSQGYRGSGNTIYF.

The covered CDR3 bases are TGCGCCAGCAGCCAAGAAGAGCGGGGCGTCAAAAACATT. This sequence encodes CASSQEERGVKNI. The whole CDR3 sequence reads CASSQEERGVKNIQYF. The chain employs TRBV4-1 and TRBJ2-4, with 7 bases identical to TRBD2. The read ends 3 residues before the CDR3 terminus; that terminus is restored from the germline J gene. CDR1 and CDR2 from the germline V gene are MGHRA and YSYEKL. The ends lost 0 bases at V and 3 bases at J; junction bases unmatched: 5. This CDR3 contains 16 residues.

About this clone itself: The read ends 3 residues shy of where the CDR3 ends; the end is completed using the germline J gene. The chain uses TRBV5-1 and TRBJ2-7; 7 nucleotides agree with TRBD2. CDR3 size: 15 residues. The germline CDR1 and CDR2 sequences are SGHRS and YFSETQ. The ends lost 4 bases at V and 3 bases at J; junction bases unmatched: 10. The sequenced CDR3 bases are TGCGCCAGCAGCCCTCAGGCGGCGGGAGACTACGAG. It yields the protein CASSPQAAGDYE. In full, the CDR3 reads CASSPQAAGDYEQYF.

Remarks on this clone: The read gets to within 3 residues of the CDR3 end, and the germline J gene fills in the rest. The genes are TRBV5-1 and TRBJ2-7; a possible D gene is TRBD1 (7 bases). CDR1 and CDR2 from the germline V gene are SGHRS and YFSETQ. The CDR3 runs 14 residues. The ends were cut back, 4 bases at V and 6 bases at J, with 17 bases in the middle. The CDR3 is CASSPRRGHSEQYF. The CDR3 bases that were read are TGCGCCAGCAGCCCACGGAGGGGGCACAGCGAG.

Concerning this clone itself: Read sequence stops 3 residues before the CDR3 end, and the germline J gene provides the missing end. The chain couples TRBV6-4 to TRBJ2-1; 9 positions match TRBD2. Per the germline V gene, CDR1 is MRHNA and CDR2 is SNTAGT. V lost 3 bases and J lost 7; bases outside the gene matches: 7. This CDR3 region has 15 residues. The CDR3 protein is CASSEVAGAGNEQFF. CDR3 DNA (partial): TGTGCCAGCAGTGAGGTAGCGGGAGCGGGAAATGAG.

A word on this clone: At one end the junction does not follow the germline gene, possibly because of a read error. The read terminates 3 residues before the CDR3 end, so the remaining end is supplied by the germline J gene. The V gene is TRBV4-2, the J gene TRBJ2-7, with 9 bases lining up with TRBD2. Germline CDR1 and CDR2: LGHNA and YNFKEQ. The CDR3 has 15 amino acids. The CDR3 spells CASSQDGGRAHEQYF. Partial CDR3 DNA: TGCGCCAGCAGCCAAGATGGCGGGAGGGCCCACGAG.

Concerning this clone: The read stops 3 residues short of the end of the CDR3; the missing end is completed from the germline J gene. The chain has TRBV18 and TRBJ2-7; 13 bases align to TRBD2. The CDR3 runs 15 residues. Germline lookup yields CDR1 KGHSH and CDR2 LQKENI. V dropped 6 bases and J dropped 6; count of bases not matched to a gene: 8. CDR3 bases read: TGTGCCAGCTCGCCTACTAGCGGGAGGGCGGGCGAG. This codes for CASSPTSGRAGE. In full, the CDR3 reads CASSPTSGRAGEQYF.

About this clone itself: The read comes to an end 3 residues before the CDR3 does, leaving the germline J gene to fill in the end. The chain joins TRBV19 to TRBJ2-2; 8 bases agree with TRBD1. J was trimmed by 9 bases and V by 0 bases; bases with no gene match: 6. CDR3 length: 15 residues. Germline assignment: CDR1 LNHDA and CDR2 SQIVND (reference sequence). CDR3 residues: CASSIDRQGFRELFF. The CDR3 DNA, read in part, is TGTGCCAGTAGTATAGATCGACAGGGGTTCCGGGAG.

In terms of frequency, this clone is medium-sized. The sequenced CDR3 bases are TGCGCCAGCAGCTTGGATGGGCGGGAAGAGACC. Its translation is CASSLDGREET. The entire CDR3 protein reads CASSLDGREETQYF. The chain employs TRBV5-1 and TRBJ2-5, with D perhaps matching TRBD2 (5 bases). The read comes to an end 3 residues before the CDR3 does, leaving the germline J gene to fill in the end. The CDR3 length is 14 residues. V dropped 0 bases and J dropped 3 bases, with 9 bases sitting between them. Germline values: CDR1 SGHRS, CDR2 YFSETQ.

In regard to this clone: A read error may account for a junction end that differs from germline. The sequence runs out 3 residues before the end of the CDR3; the remainder is reconstructed from the germline J gene. The V gene is TRBV4-2, the J gene TRBJ1-4; no definite D call. Germline lookup yields CDR1 LGHNA and CDR2 YNFKEQ. The CDR3 covers 16 residues. CDR3 protein: CASSQSKPSEWAPLFF. Incomplete CDR3 DNA: TGCGCCAGCAGCCAGTCAAAACCCTCGGAATGGGCACCA.

Comments on this clone: From the germline J gene comes the end of the CDR3, since the read stops 3 residues before it. The rearrangement links TRBV12-3 or TRBV12-4 to TRBJ2-3, with D possibly being TRBD1 (6 bases). The CDR3 is 14 amino acids. CDR3 DNA, as far as it was read: TGTGCCAGTACCCGGGGACAAGGGGATGGGCCG. It translates to CASTRGQGDGP. The whole CDR3 is CASTRGQGDGPQYF.